This T cell receptor (beta chain) was obtained from a study of early T cells in non-severe SARS-CoV-2 infection. Broader study findings: Reliance on VDJdb matching favored anti-spike CD8 responses; private and CD4 specificities were missed.

Attachment of unique molecular identifiers was made to individual cDNA molecules. Via MiXCR, TCRdb re-called the 5' RACE reads, giving one row per CDR3 protein. In the table there are 54,000 or so distinct CDR3 sequences, roughly 12% of which are singletons. Many counts were recorded for this clonotype. Its antigen is as yet unknown. Germline CDR1 reads SGHDN; CDR2 reads FVKESK. This CDR3 spans 14 amino acids. V lost 3 bases to trimming and J lost 5 bases, with 14 bases between them. Sequenced input: whole blood. The chain carries TRBV14 and TRBJ2-7; possibly TRBD1 for D (6 bases). The TCR comes from an adult who was a healthcare worker with PCR-confirmed SARS-CoV-2 infection or an uninfected control (not recorded which). The CDR3 DNA reads TGTGCCAGCAGCCAGCGTCAGGGGACCGACGAGCAGTACTTC. Its translation is CASSQRQGTDEQYF.